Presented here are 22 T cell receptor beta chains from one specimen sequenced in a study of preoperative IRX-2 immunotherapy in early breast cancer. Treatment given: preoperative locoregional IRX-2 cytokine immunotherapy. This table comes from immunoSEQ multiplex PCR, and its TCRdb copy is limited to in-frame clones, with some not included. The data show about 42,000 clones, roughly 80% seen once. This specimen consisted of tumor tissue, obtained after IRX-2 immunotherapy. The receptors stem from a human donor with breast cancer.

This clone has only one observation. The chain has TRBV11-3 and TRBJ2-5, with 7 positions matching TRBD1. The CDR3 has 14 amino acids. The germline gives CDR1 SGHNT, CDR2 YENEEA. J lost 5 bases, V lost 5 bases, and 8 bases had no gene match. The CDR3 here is CASSPPGRGETQYF. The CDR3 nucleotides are TGTGCCAGCAGCCCGCCGGGCAGGGGGGAGACCCAGTACTTC.

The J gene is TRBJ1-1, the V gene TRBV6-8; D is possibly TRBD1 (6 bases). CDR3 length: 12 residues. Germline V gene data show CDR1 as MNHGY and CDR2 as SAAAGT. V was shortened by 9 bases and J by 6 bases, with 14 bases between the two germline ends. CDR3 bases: TGTGCCAGGACGCAAACAGGGCCTGAAGCTTTCTTT. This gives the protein CARTQTGPEAFF.

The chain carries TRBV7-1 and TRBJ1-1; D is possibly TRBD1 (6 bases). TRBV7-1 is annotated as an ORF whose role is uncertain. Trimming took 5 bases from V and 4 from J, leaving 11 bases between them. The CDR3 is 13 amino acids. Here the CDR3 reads CASSQGPFTEAFF. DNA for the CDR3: TGTGCCAGCAGCCAGGGGCCATTCACTGAAGCTTTCTTT.

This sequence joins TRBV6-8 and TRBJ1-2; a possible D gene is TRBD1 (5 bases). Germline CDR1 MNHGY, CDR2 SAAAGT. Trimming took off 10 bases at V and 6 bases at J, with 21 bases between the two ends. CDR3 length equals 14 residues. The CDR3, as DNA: TGTGCCATCAGCAGAGGGGACGGTCAAAATGGCTACACCTTC. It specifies CAISRGDGQNGYTF.

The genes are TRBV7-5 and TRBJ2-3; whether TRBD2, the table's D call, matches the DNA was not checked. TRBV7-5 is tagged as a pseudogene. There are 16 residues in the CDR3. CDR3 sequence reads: CASSTPPRSVADTQYF. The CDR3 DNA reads TGTGCCAGCAGCACCCCGCCTAGAAGTGTCGCAGATACGCAGTATTTT.

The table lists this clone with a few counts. The CDR3 protein is CASAVREGQETQYF. In nucleotides, the CDR3 is TGTGCCAGCGCAGTCCGGGAGGGCCAAGAGACCCAGTACTTC. The chain joins TRBV28 to TRBJ2-5; 8 bases map to TRBD2. This CDR3 is 14 amino acids long. Germline V gives CDR1 MDHEN, CDR2 SYDVKM. With V trimmed by 8 bases and J by 1 base, 6 bases remained unmatched.

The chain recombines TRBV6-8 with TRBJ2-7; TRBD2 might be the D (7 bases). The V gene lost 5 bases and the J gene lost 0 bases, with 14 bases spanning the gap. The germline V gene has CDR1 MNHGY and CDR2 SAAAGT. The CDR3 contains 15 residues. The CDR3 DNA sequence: TGTGCCAGCAGTGTAGGGGGGGTCTCCTCCTACGAGCAGTACTTC. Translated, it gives CASSVGGVSSYEQYF.

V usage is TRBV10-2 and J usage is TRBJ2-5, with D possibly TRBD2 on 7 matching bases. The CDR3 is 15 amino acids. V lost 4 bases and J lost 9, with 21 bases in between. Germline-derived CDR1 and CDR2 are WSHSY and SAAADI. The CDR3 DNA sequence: TGCGCCAGCAGTGGCGGGAGAGAGGGGGAAGCGGCCCAGTACTTC. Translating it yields CASSGGREGEAAQYF.

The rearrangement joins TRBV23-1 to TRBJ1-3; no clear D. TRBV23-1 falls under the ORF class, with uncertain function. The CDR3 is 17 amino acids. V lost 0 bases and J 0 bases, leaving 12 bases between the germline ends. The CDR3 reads CASSQSQESSSGNTIYF. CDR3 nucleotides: TGCGCCAGCAGTCAATCGCAGGAATCAAGCTCTGGAAACACCATATATTTT.

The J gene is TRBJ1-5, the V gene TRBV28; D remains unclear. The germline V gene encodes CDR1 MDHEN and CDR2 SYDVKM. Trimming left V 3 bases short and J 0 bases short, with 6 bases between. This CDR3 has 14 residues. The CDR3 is CASSFVDSNQPQHF. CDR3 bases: TGTGCCAGCAGTTTTGTTGATAGCAATCAGCCCCAGCATTTT.

The CDR3 nucleotides read TGTGCCAGTAGTATTACGGGGCCCTCTGAAGCTTTCTTT. This translates into CASSITGPSEAFF. The chain recombines TRBV19 with TRBJ1-1; D possibly corresponds to TRBD1 (5 bases). V dropped 3 bases and J dropped 6 bases, with 11 bases sitting between them. There are 13 residues in the CDR3. Germline CDR1 LNHDA, CDR2 SQIVND (reference sequence).

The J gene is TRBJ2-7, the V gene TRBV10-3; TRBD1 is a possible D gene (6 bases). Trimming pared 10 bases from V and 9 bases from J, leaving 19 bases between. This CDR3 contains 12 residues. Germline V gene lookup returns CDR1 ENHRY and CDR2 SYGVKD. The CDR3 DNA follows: TGTGCCACCCAGGGGCGTCAAGCTCGGCAGTACTTC. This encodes CATQGRQARQYF.

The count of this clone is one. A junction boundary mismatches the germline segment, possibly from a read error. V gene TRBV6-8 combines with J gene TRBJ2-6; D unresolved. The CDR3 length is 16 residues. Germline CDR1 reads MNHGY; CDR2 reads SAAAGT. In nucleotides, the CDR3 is TGTGCCATCAGTTCCACACTCACGGATGGGGCCAACGTCCTGACTTTC. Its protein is CAISSTLTDGANVLTF.

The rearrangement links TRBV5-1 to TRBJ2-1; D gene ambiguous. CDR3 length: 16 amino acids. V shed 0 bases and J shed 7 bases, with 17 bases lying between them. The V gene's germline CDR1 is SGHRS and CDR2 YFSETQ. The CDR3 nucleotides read TGCGCCAGCAGCTTGGTTCGGCAAATCGTGGGAAATGAGCAGTTCTTC. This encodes CASSLVRQIVGNEQFF.

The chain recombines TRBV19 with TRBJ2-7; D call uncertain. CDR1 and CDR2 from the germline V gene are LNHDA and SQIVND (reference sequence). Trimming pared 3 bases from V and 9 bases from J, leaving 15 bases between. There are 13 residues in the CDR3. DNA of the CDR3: TGTGCCAGTAGTATCTCCAGGTTGGAACGGCAGTACTTC. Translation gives CASSISRLERQYF.

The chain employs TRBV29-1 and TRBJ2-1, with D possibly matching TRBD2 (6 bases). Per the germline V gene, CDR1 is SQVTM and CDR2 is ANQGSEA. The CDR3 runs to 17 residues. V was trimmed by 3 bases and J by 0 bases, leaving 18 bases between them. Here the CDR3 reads CSVDHLDAGSSYNEQFF. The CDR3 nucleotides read TGCAGCGTTGACCACCTAGACGCGGGAAGCTCCTACAATGAGCAGTTCTTC.

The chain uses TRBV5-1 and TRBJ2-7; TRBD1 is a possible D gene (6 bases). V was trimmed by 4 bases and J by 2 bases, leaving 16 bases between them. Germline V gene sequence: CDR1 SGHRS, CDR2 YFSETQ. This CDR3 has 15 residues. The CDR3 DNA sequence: TGCGCCAGCAGCCCTGGCTGGGGGCGGGCCTACGAGCAGTACTTC. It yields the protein CASSPGWGRAYEQYF.

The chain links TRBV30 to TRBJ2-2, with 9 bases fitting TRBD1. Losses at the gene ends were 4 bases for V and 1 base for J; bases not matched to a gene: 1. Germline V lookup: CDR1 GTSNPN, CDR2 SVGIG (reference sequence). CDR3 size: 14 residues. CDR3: CAWTGQGNTGELFF. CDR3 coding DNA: TGTGCCTGGACGGGACAGGGGAACACCGGGGAGCTGTTTTTT.

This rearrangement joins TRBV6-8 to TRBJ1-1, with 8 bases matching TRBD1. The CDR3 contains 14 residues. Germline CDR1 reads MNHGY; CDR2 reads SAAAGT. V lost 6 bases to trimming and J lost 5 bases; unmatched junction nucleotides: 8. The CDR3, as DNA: TGTGCCAGCAGGCCGACAGGGGCCGGGACTGAAGCTTTCTTT. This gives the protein CASRPTGAGTEAFF.

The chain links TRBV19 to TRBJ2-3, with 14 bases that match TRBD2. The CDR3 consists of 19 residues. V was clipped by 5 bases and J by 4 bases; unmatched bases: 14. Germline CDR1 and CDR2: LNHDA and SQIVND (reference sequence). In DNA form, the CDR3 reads TGTGCCAGTAGTGTAGGACTAGCGGGGGGACTAATTTTCGCAGATACGCAGTATTTT. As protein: CASSVGLAGGLIFADTQYF. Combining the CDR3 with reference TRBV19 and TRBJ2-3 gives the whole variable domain DGGITQSPKYLFRKEGQNVTLSCEQNLNHDAMYWYRQDPGQGLRLIYYSQIVNDFQKGDIAEGYSVSREKKESFPLTVTSAQKNPTAFYLCASSVGLAGGLIFADTQYFGPGTRLTVL.

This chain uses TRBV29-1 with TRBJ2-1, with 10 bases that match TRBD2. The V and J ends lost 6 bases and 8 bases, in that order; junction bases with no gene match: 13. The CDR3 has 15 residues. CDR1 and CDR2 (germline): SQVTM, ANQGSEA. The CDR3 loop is CSVNGPLGLADEQFF. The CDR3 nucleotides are TGCAGCGTCAATGGCCCTCTAGGACTAGCGGATGAGCAGTTCTTC.

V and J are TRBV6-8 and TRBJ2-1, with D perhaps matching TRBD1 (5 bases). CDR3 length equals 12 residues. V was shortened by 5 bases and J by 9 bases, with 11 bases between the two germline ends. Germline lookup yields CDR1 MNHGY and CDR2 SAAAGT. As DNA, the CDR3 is TGTGCCAGCAGTCATCTAGGGGCTGAGCAGTTCTTC. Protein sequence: CASSHLGAEQFF.